What follows are 27 T cell receptor beta chains derived from one specimen sequenced in a study of cytomegalovirus exposure and HLA in healthy donors. In the PCR, 60 Vbeta and 13 Jbeta primers were used. Repertoires were generated with immunoSEQ multiplex PCR, while TCRdb's copy carries only in-frame clones and drops some. The repertoire holds roughly 100,000 clones, with 71% as singletons. Sequencing was performed on PBMCs. The origin of the receptors is a female donor in good health and CMV-seronegative.

The chain combines TRBV10-3 with TRBJ1-1, with a weak D call TRBD1 (6 bases). Trimming left V 8 bases short and J 0 bases short, with 10 bases between. Per germline, CDR1 ENHRY and CDR2 SYGVKD. This CDR3 has 13 amino acids. CDR3 loop: CAIDQGMNTEAFF. For the CDR3, the DNA is TGTGCCATCGATCAGGGGATGAACACTGAAGCTTTCTTT.

This chain joins TRBV27 and TRBJ2-4; maybe TRBD1 (5 bases). The length of the CDR3 is 16 residues. Germline CDR1 and CDR2: MNHEY and SMNVEV (reference sequence). V shed 6 bases and J shed 1 base, with 16 bases lying between them. CDR3 sequence: CASSLTRDEAKNIQYF. The CDR3, as DNA: TGTGCCAGCAGCCTTACCAGGGATGAGGCCAAAAACATTCAGTACTTC.

This rearrangement joins TRBV10-3 to TRBJ2-1; 9 positions agree with TRBD2. Germline trimming cut 4 bases from V and 0 bases from J; bases unmatched to any gene: 1. The CDR3 covers 15 residues. In germline, CDR1 is ENHRY, CDR2 SYGVKD. The CDR3 DNA follows: TGTGCCATCAGTGGAGCGGGAGGCTCCTACAATGAGCAGTTCTTC. Translated, it gives CAISGAGGSYNEQFF.

The rearrangement links TRBV28 to TRBJ2-7; the match to TRBD1 covers 8 bases. With V trimmed by 6 bases and J by 6 bases, 10 bases remained unmatched. Per the germline V gene, CDR1 is MDHEN and CDR2 is SYDVKM. The CDR3 is made up of 14 amino acids. The chain's CDR3 is CASRPRTGKGEQYF. DNA for the CDR3: TGTGCCAGCAGACCTCGGACAGGGAAGGGCGAGCAGTACTTC.

Points on this clone: Additional DNA sequences in this sample encode the identical CDR3. The rearrangement joins TRBV27 to TRBJ2-2; a weak D match, TRBD1 (5 bases). Trimming took off 3 bases at V and 8 bases at J, with 7 bases between the two ends. Germline CDR1 is MNHEY and CDR2 is SMNVEV (reference sequence). The CDR3 sequence is 12 residues long. DNA of the CDR3: TGTGCCAGCAGTTTCAGGGCTGGGGAGCTGTTTTTT. It translates to CASSFRAGELFF.

This clone has only one observation. The chain is built from TRBV7-6 and TRBJ2-7, with 7 bases identical to TRBD1. With 2 bases clipped from V and 5 bases from J, the junction kept 6 bases outside the gene matches. The germline V gene has CDR1 SGHVS and CDR2 FNYEAQ. The CDR3 consists of 14 residues. In DNA, the CDR3 is TGTGCCAGCAGCTTAATAGGGGGCCGGAACGAGCAGTACTTC. It specifies CASSLIGGRNEQYF.

The V and J genes are TRBV9 and TRBJ2-2; 9 bases align to TRBD1. Germline V lookup: CDR1 SGDLS, CDR2 YYNGEE. The CDR3 loop spans 15 amino acids. The ends lost 7 bases at V and 1 base at J; junction bases unmatched: 5. CDR3: CASQQGAVNTGELFF. As DNA, the CDR3 is TGTGCCAGCCAACAGGGGGCGGTGAACACCGGGGAGCTGTTTTTT.

This clone was detected only a few times. This chain connects TRBV21-1 to TRBJ2-3; the tabulated D call, TRBD2, remains unverified against the DNA. TRBV21-1 is shown as a pseudogene. The CDR3 runs to 19 residues. The CDR3 spells CASTRQTSGRNFGTDTQYF. The CDR3 DNA is TGTGCCAGCACCAGGCAGACTAGCGGGAGAAATTTTGGCACAGATACGCAGTATTTT.

This sequence joins TRBV15 and TRBJ2-7; D unresolved. CDR1 LNHNV and CDR2 YYDKDF come from the germline V gene (reference sequence). The CDR3 spans 16 residues. The V end lost 0 bases, the J end lost 2 bases, and 14 bases lay between the germline ends. The CDR3 is CATSRDKSATAYEQYF. The CDR3 coding sequence is TGTGCCACCAGCAGAGATAAATCGGCCACAGCCTACGAGCAGTACTTC.

The rearrangement links TRBV19 to TRBJ2-7, with 7 nucleotides matching TRBD2. The CDR3 runs 18 residues. J was trimmed by 1 base and V by 5 bases; bases with no gene match: 17. Germline loops: CDR1 LNHDA, CDR2 SQIVND (reference sequence). CDR3 sequence reads: CASSPRRRAGAPSYEQYF. In DNA form, the CDR3 reads TGTGCCAGTAGTCCCCGGCGGCGGGCGGGAGCCCCATCCTACGAGCAGTACTTC.

The chain links TRBV9 to TRBJ1-1; a weak D match, TRBD1 (6 bases). Germline values: CDR1 SGDLS, CDR2 YYNGEE. This CDR3 region has 11 residues. The V and J ends lost 4 bases and 8 bases respectively, with 9 bases between them. CDR3 loop: CASSSGTEAFF. The CDR3 nucleotides are TGTGCCAGCAGCTCCGGGACAGAAGCTTTCTTT.

The chain joins TRBV5-5 to TRBJ2-2, with 8 bases fitting TRBD1. This CDR3 comprises 16 residues. Germline assignment: CDR1 SGHKS and CDR2 YYEKEE (reference sequence). V shed 0 bases and J 6 bases; nucleotides not matched to a gene: 7. CDR3 coding DNA: TGTGCCAGCAGCTTGGCAGGGGGCGCGTTTCCCGGGGAGCTGTTTTTT. Amino acids: CASSLAGGAFPGELFF.

V is TRBV28 and J is TRBJ2-2; TRBD1 agrees at 10 bases. The germline V gene has CDR1 MDHEN and CDR2 SYDVKM. J gave up 7 bases and V 6 bases, and 11 bases lay outside the gene matches. CDR3 length equals 16 residues. The CDR3 coding sequence is TGTGCCAGCAGCCTCCGGGACAGGGGATATGTCGGGGAGCTGTTTTTT. Its protein product is CASSLRDRGYVGELFF.

The J gene is TRBJ1-2, the V gene TRBV7-2; D uncertain. Germline V gene lookup returns CDR1 SGHTA and CDR2 FQGNSA. CDR3 size: 15 residues. V lost 1 base to trimming and J lost 3 bases, with 12 bases between them. The CDR3 DNA reads TGTGCCAGCAGCTTAGGACATGCTAATCACTATGGCTACACCTTC. Amino acid sequence: CASSLGHANHYGYTF.

This clone appeared a few times. This chain uses TRBV30 with TRBJ2-2; D ambiguous. V was pared by 4 bases and J by 6 bases, with 12 bases between. Per the germline V gene, CDR1 is GTSNPN and CDR2 is SVGIG (reference sequence). The CDR3 loop spans 13 amino acids. CDR3 nucleotide sequence: TGTGCCTGGAAAGGTTCCGGAGCCGGGGAGCTGTTTTTT. Residues: CAWKGSGAGELFF.

This clone showed up just once. The chain is built from TRBV13 and TRBJ2-7; D is possibly TRBD2 (5 bases). Germline V gene sequence: CDR1 PRHDT, CDR2 FYEKMQ (reference sequence). The CDR3 runs to 13 residues. Trimming stripped 5 bases from V and 2 bases from J, with 10 bases between. The CDR3 loop is CASSQQRTYEQYF. CDR3 nucleotides: TGTGCCAGCAGCCAACAGCGGACCTACGAGCAGTACTTC.

Only a few counts were recorded for this clone. The V call is TRBV29-1, the J call TRBJ2-5, with 10 bases matching TRBD1. The CDR3 length is 13 residues. The germline gives CDR1 SQVTM, CDR2 ANQGSEA. The CDR3 region has the DNA TGCAGTGGGGGGGGACAGGGGCCGGGGACCCAGTACTTC. This translates into CSGGGQGPGTQYF. The full variable domain, with the rest looked up from reference TRBV29-1 and TRBJ2-5, is SAVISQKPSRDICQRGTSLTIQCQVDSQVTMMFWYRQQPGQSLTLIATANQGSEATYESGFVIDKFPISRPNLTFSTLTVSNMSPEDSSIYLCSGGGQGPGTQYFGPGTRLLVL.

This clone has a handful of counts. This chain joins TRBV7-9 and TRBJ2-1; D is uncertain. Trimming removed 2 bases at V and 6 bases at J, with 23 bases between. The CDR3 consists of 18 residues. Germline assignment: CDR1 SEHNR and CDR2 FQNEAQ (reference sequence). The CDR3 bases are TGTGCCAGCAGCTTAAGTAGTCTTACTACCCTTTTCGTCAATGAGCAGTTCTTC. Its translation is CASSLSSLTTLFVNEQFF. Full variable domain (outside the CDR3, taken from reference TRBV7-9 and TRBJ2-1): DTGVSQNPRHKITKRGQNVTFRCDPISEHNRLYWYRQTLGQGPEFLTYFQNEAQLEKSRLLSDRFSAERPKGSFSTLEIQRTEQGDSAMYLCASSLSSLTTLFVNEQFFGPGTRLTVL.

The rearrangement links TRBV5-1 to TRBJ2-7; D might be TRBD2 (7 bases). The ends were cut back, 0 bases at V and 6 bases at J, with 13 bases in the middle. Germline values: CDR1 SGHRS, CDR2 YFSETQ. This CDR3 is 14 amino acids long. The CDR3 DNA reads TGCGCCAGCAGCTTGGGAGGGGGAGGGGCCGAGCAGTACTTC. Encoded protein: CASSLGGGGAEQYF.

The chain links TRBV7-8 to TRBJ1-5, with 12 bases that match TRBD1. Germline V gene lookup returns CDR1 SGHVS and CDR2 FQNEAQ. J lost 0 bases, V lost 4 bases, and 13 bases had no gene match. CDR3 length: 20 amino acids. The CDR3 region has the DNA TGTGCCAGCAGCTCAAAAGTGAGGGACAGGGGGCCCTATAGCAATCAGCCCCAGCATTTT. Translated: CASSSKVRDRGPYSNQPQHF.

The CDR3 region is CASRTGTNSYEQYF. The CDR3 DNA reads as TGCGCCAGCAGAACCGGGACAAACTCCTACGAGCAGTACTTC. The chain couples TRBV5-1 to TRBJ2-7; D may be TRBD1 (6 bases). CDR1 and CDR2 from the germline V gene are SGHRS and YFSETQ. The V and J ends lost 5 bases and 0 bases respectively, with 12 bases between them. This CDR3 region has 14 residues.

This chain connects TRBV19 to TRBJ1-1, with D possibly matching TRBD1 (6 bases). V was shortened by 5 bases and J by 1 base, with 8 bases between the two germline ends. CDR1 LNHDA and CDR2 SQIVND come from the germline V gene (reference sequence). This CDR3 is 13 amino acids long. The CDR3 spells CASSLGQNTEAFF. CDR3 bases: TGTGCCAGTAGTCTGGGACAGAACACTGAAGCTTTCTTT.

The rearrangement uses TRBV10-3 and TRBJ2-1, with 9 positions matching TRBD1. This CDR3 spans 14 amino acids. Trimming took 7 bases from V and 5 from J; bases not matched to a gene: 6. Germline assignment: CDR1 ENHRY and CDR2 SYGVKD. For the CDR3, the DNA is TGTGCCATCACCCCAGGACAGGGGAACAATGAGCAGTTCTTC. This gives the protein CAITPGQGNNEQFF.

J is TRBJ2-7 and V is TRBV7-2; D ambiguous. The CDR3 is 12 amino acids. V lost 5 bases and J lost 0, with 5 bases in between. Per the germline V gene, CDR1 is SGHTA and CDR2 is FQGNSA. In DNA, the CDR3 is TGTGCCAGCAGCCCGAGCTCCTACGAGCAGTACTTC. Its translation: CASSPSSYEQYF.

The chain carries TRBV19 and TRBJ1-2; the D gene is possibly TRBD1 (6 bases). The CDR3 totals 14 residues. Germline V gives CDR1 LNHDA, CDR2 SQIVND (reference sequence). The germline V and J ends were trimmed by 8 bases and 3 bases, with 16 bases remaining between them. The CDR3 nucleotides are TGTGCCAGTCAGACATTACAGGGTGACTATGGCTACACCTTC. This sequence encodes CASQTLQGDYGYTF.

The rearrangement uses TRBV28 and TRBJ1-1; D possibly corresponds to TRBD1 (6 bases). V shed 5 bases and J shed 2 bases, with 12 bases lying between them. Germline V gives CDR1 MDHEN, CDR2 SYDVKM. The CDR3 loop spans 14 amino acids. The CDR3 reads CASSQRGGNTEAFF. The CDR3, as DNA: TGTGCCAGCAGTCAACGAGGGGGAAACACTGAAGCTTTCTTT.

V gene TRBV7-9 combines with J gene TRBJ2-2; TRBD1 aligns across 9 bases. V trimming: 4 bases; J trimming: 5 bases; junction bases outside the gene matches: 8. The CDR3 runs to 16 residues. Germline lookup yields CDR1 SEHNR and CDR2 FQNEAQ (reference sequence). CDR3 sequence reads: CASSSTGGPGTGELFF. DNA for the CDR3: TGTGCCAGCAGCTCGACAGGGGGACCGGGGACCGGGGAGCTGTTTTTT.